The subject of this entry is one TCR beta chain. The data stem from a study of CD8 T cells in Susac syndrome. High-throughput TCR beta sequencing covered peripheral CD8+ and CD4+ T cells. TEMRA cells were FACS-enriched, with CD8+ and CD4+ T cells isolated negatively. Per the germline V gene, CDR1 is MNHEY and CDR2 is SVGAGI. This CDR3 has 16 residues. The V gene lost 0 bases and the J gene lost 2 bases, with 14 bases spanning the gap. An input of roughly 0.45 to 1 ug of RNA was subjected to reverse transcription using random hexamers. Amplification of TCR beta CDR3 by immunoSEQ multiplex PCR spanned 54 Vbeta and 13 Jbeta. TCRdb re-analysed the immunoSEQ multiplex PCR reads in MiXCR, keeping a single row per CDR3 protein. The sample has about 190,000 distinct CDR3 sequences, approximately 95% seen once.

The receptor was isolated from a human donor in good health. V is TRBV6-5 and J is TRBJ2-7; D remains unclear. The sample consisted of CD4+ T cells from PBMCs. CDR3 coding DNA: TGTGCCAGCAGTTACTCGGAGATAAACCCTCCCTACGAGCAGTACTTC. Amino acid sequence: CASSYSEINPPYEQYF.